The rows below give T cell receptor beta chains drawn from one sample of a study of cytomegalovirus exposure and HLA in healthy donors. Method: immunoSEQ multiplex PCR; TCRdb's copy keeps in-frame clones and lacks some. The sample records 150,000 to 200,000 clones, approximately 80% being singletons. Sequencing was done on a sample of PBMCs. These receptors were collected from a male donor in good health and CMV-seropositive. Each CDR3 is given with its conserved first and last residue. A D gene is named only where the DNA matches it firmly. Expanded clones get a size class; other rows say once, few or many, or leave the size out.

clone_size | j_call | d_call | v_call | cdr3_aa | cdr3_nt
NA | TRBJ2-1 | TRBD2 | TRBV7-2 | CASSLAGGGVQFF | TGTGCCAGCAGCTTAGCGGGCGGGGGGGTGCAGTTCTTC
NA | TRBJ2-7 | TRBD2 | TRBV5-4 | CASSTVVAGDEQYF | TGTGCCAGCAGCACCGTAGTAGCGGGAGACGAGCAGTACTTC
NA | TRBJ2-1 | TRBD2 | TRBV5-4 | CASRLAGSYNEQFF | TGTGCCAGTAGGCTAGCGGGTTCATACAATGAGCAGTTCTTC
NA | TRBJ2-3 | TRBD2 | TRBV11-1 | CASSLSSGSVTDTQYF | TGTGCCAGCAGCTTGTCCAGCGGGAGTGTCACAGATACGCAGTATTTT
NA | TRBJ1-1 | TRBD1 | TRBV28 | CASTNRGRVTEAFF | TGTGCCAGCACGAACAGGGGGCGGGTCACTGAAGCTTTCTTT
NA | TRBJ1-2 | NA | TRBV25-1 | CASSDETGYGYTF | TGTGCCAGCAGTGACGAGACGGGCTATGGCTACACCTTC
NA | TRBJ2-2 | TRBD1 | TRBV5-5 | CASSPRTGLPLKNTGELFF | TGTGCCAGCAGCCCCCGGACAGGGCTCCCGCTCAAGAACACCGGGGAGCTGTTTTTT
NA | TRBJ2-5 | NA | TRBV30 | CAWSRWRRDQETQYF | TGTGCCTGGAGTAGGTGGAGGAGAGACCAAGAGACCCAGTACTTC
NA | TRBJ2-7 | TRBD2 | TRBV18 | CASSPEHGRAYEQYF | TGTGCCAGCTCACCCGAACACGGGAGGGCATACGAGCAGTACTTC
NA | TRBJ2-1 | NA | TRBV13 | CASSLGQNNEQFF | TGTGCCAGCAGCTTAGGACAAAACAATGAGCAGTTCTTC
NA | TRBJ1-5 | NA | TRBV27 | CARIYSRGNQPQHF | TGTGCCAGAATTTATAGCAGGGGCAATCAGCCCCAGCATTTT
once | TRBJ1-4 | NA | TRBV18 | CASSPPPRQNEKLFF | TGTGCCAGCTCACCACCTCCGCGACAGAATGAAAAACTGTTTTTT
NA | TRBJ2-5 | TRBD2 | TRBV9 | CASSARLTSGGGETQYF | TGTGCCAGCAGCGCCCGACTCACTAGCGGAGGGGGGGAGACCCAGTACTTC
once | TRBJ2-7 | TRBD2 | TRBV27 | CASSYGGGTNEQYF | TGTGCCAGCAGTTATGGGGGGGGGACCAACGAGCAGTACTTC
NA | TRBJ1-2 | TRBD1 | TRBV7-2 | CASRRDRGQLRGYTF | TGTGCCAGCAGGAGGGACAGGGGGCAGTTGAGAGGCTACACCTTC
few | TRBJ2-7 | NA | TRBV7-9 | CASSLSPGRSSKQYF | TGTGCCAGCAGCTTATCTCCTGGCAGGTCGAGTAAGCAGTACTTC
NA | TRBJ2-7 | NA | TRBV28 | CASSSFQTRGAVYEQYF | TGTGCCAGCAGTTCATTTCAAACCAGGGGGGCGGTCTACGAGCAGTACTTC
NA | TRBJ1-1 | TRBD1 | TRBV7-9 | CASSQTGVNTEAFF | TGTGCCAGCAGCCAAACAGGGGTGAACACTGAAGCTTTCTTT
NA | TRBJ2-7 | NA | TRBV7-9 | CASTGIPAYEQYF | TGTGCCAGCACCGGGATCCCGGCCTACGAGCAGTACTTC
NA | TRBJ2-2 | TRBD2 | TRBV4-2 | CASSQELAGLSGELFF | TGTGCCAGCAGCCAAGAACTAGCGGGACTATCCGGGGAGCTGTTTTTT
NA | TRBJ2-7 | TRBD1 | TRBV5-1 | CASSLGGQGEQYF | TGCGCCAGCAGCTTGGGAGGACAGGGCGAGCAGTACTTC
NA | TRBJ2-7 | NA | TRBV19 | CASSITGKGEQYF | TGTGCCAGTAGTATAACAGGGAAGGGCGAGCAGTACTTC
NA | TRBJ1-1 | NA | TRBV4-3 | CASSPPRNTEAFF | TGCGCCAGCAGCCCACCGCGGAACACTGAAGCTTTCTTT
NA | TRBJ2-1 | NA | TRBV5-6 | CASSPHSGSYQSSYNEQFF | TGTGCCAGCAGCCCCCACAGCGGATCCTACCAGAGCTCCTACAATGAGCAGTTCTTC